These T cell receptor beta chains were read from a single sample in a study of CD8+CD57+ T cells in acquired aplastic anemia. TCRdb reanalysed the reads using MiXCR and keeps one entry per CDR3 protein. There are more than 250,000 distinct CDR3 sequences in the sample; 82% occur only once, and over 35% lies in the top ten. What was sequenced was sorted CD4+, CD8+, or CD8+CD57+ T cells (not recorded which) from PBMCs. The receptors here all came from a human donor with aplastic anemia. The CDR3 runs from the conserved cysteine through the conserved F or W. A D gene is named only where the DNA matches it firmly. The size field is filled for only some rows; it gives once, few, many or a size class.

CDR3aa	CDR3nt	j_gene	v_gene	d_gene	abundance
CASRGGRTATQGF	TGTGCCAGCAGGGGCGGGCGCACCGCTACGCAGGGCTTC	TRBJ2-3	TRBV7-8	NA	NA
CASSFQRSGGSDEFF	TGTGCCAGCAGCTTTCAAAGAAGCGGGGGGAGCGATGAGTTCTTT	TRBJ2-2	TRBV7-9	TRBD2	many
CASSLEIAGLVYGYTF	TGTGCCAGCAGCTTAGAGATAGCCGGGCTCGTATATGGCTACACCTTC	TRBJ1-2	TRBV11-3	NA	once
CASSSGPCSSYGYTF	TGTGCCAGCAGCTCGGGACCCTGCTCGAGCTATGGCTACACCTTC	TRBJ1-2	TRBV7-2	NA	NA
CASSFPRGTSGANQFF	TGTGCCAGCAGCTTCCCTAGAGGGACCTCTGGGGCCAACCAGTTCTTC	TRBJ2-1	TRBV7-9	NA	NA
CATSGRGVDYEQYF	TGTGCCACCAGCGGCCGGGGCGTGGACTACGAGCAGTACTTC	TRBJ2-7	TRBV15	NA	few
CASSSYRGTGGAEMDTQYF	TGTGCCAGCAGCTCATACCGGGGGACAGGGGGAGCGGAGATGGATACGCAGTATTTT	TRBJ2-3	TRBV7-2	TRBD1	few
CASSLGGTRKTQYF	TGTGCCAGCAGCCTGGGAGGGACACGGAAGACCCAGTACTTC	TRBJ2-5	TRBV5-1	NA	once
CASSLAGGSAGELFF	TGTGCCAGCAGCTTAGCGGGAGGGTCGGCCGGGGAGCTGTTTTTT	TRBJ2-2	TRBV7-8	TRBD2	NA
CAISEFQGGDSPLHF	TGTGCCATCAGTGAGTTCCAGGGTGGGGATTCACCCCTCCACTTT	TRBJ1-6	TRBV10-3	NA	NA
CASGLVPSGVGNEQFF	TGTGCTAGTGGTTTGGTACCGTCAGGGGTCGGGAATGAGCAGTTCTTC	TRBJ2-1	TRBV12-5	NA	NA
CASSIASGACDAQYF	TGTGCCAGTAGTATAGCTAGCGGAGCCTGCGATGCGCAGTACTTC	TRBJ2-7	TRBV19	TRBD2	NA
CASSLALTDGANVLTF	TGTGCCAGCAGCTTAGCGCTGACAGACGGGGCCAACGTCCTGACTTTC	TRBJ2-6	TRBV11-1	NA	many
CASSARGNTQYF	TGTGCCAGCAGCGCTAGGGGGAACACTCAGTACTTC	TRBJ2-4	TRBV9	NA	few
CASSYQGTIISTDTQYF	TGTGCCAGCAGTTACCAAGGGACTATTATTAGCACAGATACGCAGTATTTT	TRBJ2-3	TRBV6-5	TRBD2	many
CASGVGGSDETYF	TGTGCCAGCGGGGTCGGGGGCTCCGATGAGACGTATTTT	TRBJ2-3	TRBV7-3	NA	NA
CASSRDGAEAFF	TGTGCCAGCAGCCGGGACGGGGCTGAAGCTTTCTTT	TRBJ1-1	TRBV5-4	NA	many
CASSLPGGRGTEEQFF	TGTGCCAGCAGCTTACCGGGAGGTCGGGGGACCGAGGAGCAGTTCTTC	TRBJ2-1	TRBV7-2	TRBD2	NA
CASSLGGGAKTQHYF	TGTGCCAGCAGCTTAGGGGGGGGCGCCAAAACTCAGCATTATTTT	TRBJ2-3	TRBV7-2	NA	once
CSDRDGDRDKFF	TGCAGTGATAGAGACGGGGACAGGGACAAGTTCTTC	TRBJ2-1	TRBV20-1	TRBD1	NA
CASSYGQGDTGEHF	TGTGCCAGCAGCTATGGACAGGGGGACACCGGGGAGCACTTC	TRBJ2-7	TRBV9	TRBD1	NA
CASSDGGTDKHSF	TGTGCCAGCAGCGACGGGGGCACCGATAAGCATTCATTT	TRBJ2-3	TRBV9	NA	NA
CASSVGVSRDPQYF	TGTGCCAGCAGCGTAGGGGTCTCGAGAGATCCGCAGTATTTT	TRBJ2-3	TRBV9	NA	NA
CAGRVVRETQYF	TGTGCCGGCAGGGTAGTTAGGGAGACCCAGTACTTC	TRBJ2-5	TRBV7-2	NA	NA
CASSPQYGGTQYF	TGTGCCAGCTCACCTCAATACGGAGGGACCCAGTACTTC	TRBJ2-5	TRBV18	NA	NA
CASSLGVTGNEQFF	TGTGCCAGCAGCTTAGGGGTAACAGGGAATGAGCAGTTCTTC	TRBJ2-1	TRBV11-3	NA	NA
CASSLGRGAQETQYF	TGTGCCAGCAGCTTAGGGCGGGGGGCTCAAGAGACCCAGTACTTC	TRBJ2-5	TRBV7-6	TRBD2	NA
CSARTGDTEAFF	TGCAGTGCTAGGACAGGCGACACTGAAGCTTTCTTT	TRBJ1-1	TRBV20-1	NA	medium-sized
CASSLPREAYTEAFF	TGTGCCAGCAGCTTGCCCAGGGAGGCTTACACTGAAGCTTTCTTT	TRBJ1-1	TRBV5-5	NA	NA
CASGYRGPDTQYF	TGTGCCAGCGGTTACAGGGGACCAGATACGCAGTATTTT	TRBJ2-3	TRBV12-3/TRBV12-4	TRBD1	NA
CASGEGGTDATYF	TGTGCCAGCGGCGAAGGGGGCACAGATGCTACGTATTTT	TRBJ2-3	TRBV7-8	TRBD1	NA
CASSLSSYIPHF	TGTGCCAGCAGCTTGAGTTCGTATATTCCACACTTC	TRBJ2-4	TRBV7-6	NA	NA